This TCR beta chain was observed in a study of identical twins (dated by TCRdb to 2015 to 2016). Broadly, across the study: To test whether fetal clonotypes persist, this study deep-sequenced TCR alpha and beta repertoires from monozygotic twins, from unrelated adults of various ages, and from cord blood. Replicate twin experiments were performed at different times using different library preparation protocols to rule out contamination.

Only healthy Caucasian donors were included. The study also sequenced three unrelated non-twin adults: a male aged 18 to 30, a male aged 50 to 59 and a female aged 50 to 59. Using Miltenyi CD45RO+ enrichment and human naive T-cell isolation kits, memory (CD45RO+) and naive T cells were isolated from PBMC. As concerns this clonotype: Its antigen has not been determined. Base-call qualities are not available, and no considerably larger clone is one nucleotide away.

Study-wide findings and limitations: Zero-insertion analyses could be partly confounded by invariant T cells such as MAIT and iNKT, though diverse VJ usage argued against such confounding for most clonotypes. Out-of-frame TCR alpha sequences shared between twins showed an excess of low generation-probability sequences compared with coincidental sharing between unrelated individuals. Abundant cord blood beta clonotypes carried fewer insertions; young adult naive repertoires showed a weaker similar trend, while memory repertoires showed none. Excess twin sharing in beta out-of-frame sequences was weaker because fewer shared sequences lowered the signal-to-noise ratio. Because the same donors could not be followed over many years, the conclusions relied on cross-sectional statistical analysis. Out-of-frame TCR alpha sharing in monozygotic twins was systematically underestimated by recombination models, whereas sharing between unrelated individuals was in agreement with the recombination models.

The library came from 5' RACE. The sequencer listed for this sample is Illumina HiSeq 2000. A universal primer binding site was added through template switching, and the final cDNA carried a unique molecular identifier so that TCR cDNA molecules could be counted accurately. Specific primers in the conserved constant-segment region were used to synthesize first-strand cDNA for TCR alpha and beta chains. Each cDNA library was double barcoded, with a SMART-Mk sample barcode plus Illumina barcodes, to control for contamination. TruSeq adapter sequences, together with Illumina sample barcodes, were added in two successive PCR steps. The Illumina HiSeq platform was used with custom primers to sequence TCR alpha and beta cDNA libraries. In the source study's methods: Raw reads were processed with MiGEC to extract unique molecular identifiers, and MiXCR was used to determine CDR3 positions. Recombination models were inferred per individual with the repgenHMM and IGoR tools using an EM algorithm. The analysis of shared clonotypes was done with the tcR package in R, with sharing normalized by the product of cloneset sizes. To study raw recombination without the effects of thymic and clonal selection, out-of-frame nonproductive sequences were analyzed. TCRdb reprocessed the public reads (quality trimming at Q25 with fastp, clone calling with MiXCR) and kept in-frame beta chains. Every CDR3 protein is listed once, alongside the most common genes and DNA of its rows. TCRdb's processing, not the authors' own work, is the source of the V and J calls. This sample holds 350,000 to 400,000 distinct CDR3 sequences; approximately 8.8% were observed only once. Clones ranked in the top ten supply approximately 9.3% of the sample.

This TCR was sampled from a woman aged 45-65 years in good health. Sequencing input: naive T cells sorted from blood. In the paper's terms, the cell subset or site label means: cells isolated with a human naive T-cell isolation kit.

The CDR3 protein is CASSQKTGGPNEQYF. Here is the DNA: TGTGCCAGCAGCCAAAAAACAGGGGGCCCTAACGAGCAGTACTTC. Recombination linked TRBV14 to TRBJ2-7, with 9 central nucleotides matching TRBD1. The germline V and J ends show losses of 2 bases and 5 bases respectively, and no gene match explains 7 bases of the junction. The CDR3 starts with the cysteine, ends with the phenylalanine, and has 15 residues. The retained sequence is limited to the CDR3, 45 bases, with the frame set at the first base. From the germline V gene, CDR1 is SGHDN and CDR2 is FVKESK.